Shown below are 32 T cell receptor beta chains from a single sample sequenced in a study of stem cell transplantation in POMP-related autoinflammatory disease. Generated by immunoSEQ multiplex PCR, the TCRdb table keeps only in-frame clones and is missing some. Of tens of thousands of clones listed, approximately 90% are singletons. Sequenced material: CD4+ T cells from PBMCs, taken after stem cell transplantation. The receptors were sampled from a human patient with POMP-related autoinflammation and immune dysregulation (PRAID). The T cells may partly be graft donor cells.

Regarding this clone: Relative to the germline gene, one junction end is altered; a read error may explain this. The chain links TRBV28 to TRBJ2-1; the D is unclear. The length of the CDR3 is 13 residues. Germline V CDR1 and CDR2: MDHEN, SYDVKM. The DNA of the CDR3 is TGTGCCAGCAATCTTTATTTGAACAATGAGCAATTCTTC. This gives the protein CASNLYLNNEQFF.

The table lists this clone with a count of one. V is TRBV11-1 and J is TRBJ2-3; 10 bases line up with TRBD1. The V segment lost 5 bases and the J segment 4 bases; nucleotides outside the gene matches: 6. Looked up from germline, CDR1 is SGHAT and CDR2 is FQDESV (reference sequence). This CDR3 has 15 amino acids. As DNA, the CDR3 is TGTGCCAGCAGCCAAGACAGGGGGCTCTCAGATACGCAGTATTTT. It translates to CASSQDRGLSDTQYF.

The chain uses TRBV6-1 and TRBJ2-7; D call uncertain. The germline V gene encodes CDR1 MNHNS and CDR2 SASEGT. The CDR3 has 14 residues. The ends were cut back, 1 base at V and 3 bases at J, with 10 bases in the middle. CDR3: CASSEGGNYYEQYV. CDR3 DNA: TGTGCCAGCAGTGAAGGGGGTAACTACTACGAGCAGTACGTC.

The CDR3 protein is CSVGTAGNTIYF. The CDR3 nucleotides read TGCAGCGTCGGGACAGCTGGAAACACCATATATTTT. The chain combines TRBV29-1 with TRBJ1-3; 7 bases align to TRBD1. The V and J ends lost 6 bases and 2 bases, in that order; junction bases with no gene match: 1. The length of the CDR3 is 12 residues. Germline assignment: CDR1 SQVTM and CDR2 ANQGSEA. Combining the CDR3 with reference TRBV29-1 and TRBJ1-3 gives the whole variable domain SAVISQKPSRDICQRGTSLTIQCQVDSQVTMMFWYRQQPGQSLTLIATANQGSEATYESGFVIDKFPISRPNLTFSTLTVSNMSPEDSSIYLCSVGTAGNTIYFGEGSWLTVV.

This clone was detected once. The rearrangement uses TRBV19 and TRBJ1-5; D ambiguous. V dropped 7 bases and J dropped 7 bases, with 11 bases sitting between them. From germline, CDR1 is LNHDA and CDR2 SQIVND (reference sequence). There are 12 residues in the CDR3. CDR3 DNA: TGTGCCAGTACCGATATGGACCAGCCCCAGCATTTT. It encodes CASTDMDQPQHF.

The chain is built from TRBV6-6 and TRBJ2-5, with TRBD1 matching 9 bases. CDR1 is MNHNY and CDR2 is SVGAGI in the germline V gene (reference sequence). CDR3 length: 15 residues. After removal of 6 bases from V and 2 bases from J, the junction contained 7 bases not matched to a gene. The CDR3 protein is CASSTGQGPQETQYF. CDR3 DNA sequence: TGTGCCAGCAGCACAGGACAGGGGCCGCAAGAGACCCAGTACTTC.

This clone was picked up a small number of times. The chain employs TRBV19 and TRBJ2-1, with TRBD1 identical over 10 bases. Looked up from germline, CDR1 is LNHDA and CDR2 is SQIVND (reference sequence). The trim removed 4 bases at V and 4 bases at J, leaving 7 bases unmatched. The CDR3 is 16 amino acids. This CDR3 is CASSKPPGQGYNEQFF. The CDR3 coding sequence is TGTGCCAGTAGTAAACCTCCGGGACAGGGGTACAATGAGCAGTTCTTC.

The chain uses TRBV28 and TRBJ2-7; D may be TRBD1 (5 bases). The germline V and J ends were trimmed by 6 bases and 2 bases, with 11 bases remaining between them. Germline V gene sequence: CDR1 MDHEN, CDR2 SYDVKM. The CDR3 is made up of 13 amino acids. Written as DNA, the CDR3 is TGTGCCAGCAGCGACAGTTCCGCCTACGAGCAGTACTTC. Translated, it gives CASSDSSAYEQYF.

This chain joins TRBV5-1 and TRBJ2-7, with 9 bases aligning to TRBD1. With 4 bases clipped from V and 3 bases from J, the junction kept 5 bases outside the gene matches. The germline V gene encodes CDR1 SGHRS and CDR2 YFSETQ. The CDR3 has 14 residues. In DNA form, the CDR3 reads TGCGCCAGCAGCGAAGGACAGGGGAACTACGAGCAGTACTTC. Translated: CASSEGQGNYEQYF.

This clone was seen only once. V and J are TRBV5-4 and TRBJ1-2; 9 bases map to TRBD1. This CDR3 region has 15 residues. Per germline, CDR1 SGHNT and CDR2 YYREEE (reference sequence). V lost 4 bases and J lost 4; bases outside the gene matches: 8. Here the CDR3 DNA reads TGTGCCAGCAGCCCGCGGACAGGGGAGGGCTATGGCTACACCTTC. Encoded protein: CASSPRTGEGYGYTF.

The gene calls are TRBV7-9 and TRBJ2-5, with 10 bases aligning to TRBD2. The CDR3 covers 15 residues. Germline assignment: CDR1 SEHNR and CDR2 FQNEAQ (reference sequence). V lost 4 bases to trimming and J lost 5 bases; unmatched junction nucleotides: 7. The CDR3 sequence: CASSYVLAGRETQYF. Written as DNA, the CDR3 is TGTGCCAGCAGCTACGTACTAGCGGGGAGGGAGACCCAGTACTTC.

This rearrangement joins TRBV29-1 to TRBJ1-6; D uncertain. From germline, CDR1 is SQVTM and CDR2 ANQGSEA. Between the trimmed V and J ends, which lost 1 base and 10 bases, there was a span of 11 bases. This CDR3 is built from 13 residues. The CDR3 bases are TGCAGCGTTGAAGCGGGCAGTGGGTCACCCCTCCACTTT. This sequence encodes CSVEAGSGSPLHF.

The rearrangement links TRBV29-1 to TRBJ2-3, with 7 positions matching TRBD2. Germline V gene lookup returns CDR1 SQVTM and CDR2 ANQGSEA. This CDR3 is built from 14 residues. With V trimmed by 6 bases and J by 0 bases, 6 bases remained unmatched. CDR3 in amino acids: CSVAPGGSTDTQYF. The CDR3 nucleotides read TGCAGCGTGGCGCCGGGGGGAAGCACAGATACGCAGTATTTT.

This sequence joins TRBV5-1 and TRBJ2-1; TRBD2 is a possible D gene (6 bases). The CDR3 is made up of 15 amino acids. The V gene lost 0 bases and the J gene lost 9 bases, with 16 bases spanning the gap. Germline CDR1 reads SGHRS; CDR2 reads YFSETQ. The CDR3 coding sequence is TGCGCCAGCAGCTTGGACGGGGGAGCGGTCCGTGAGCAGTTCTTC. Protein product: CASSLDGGAVREQFF.

The V gene is TRBV7-9, the J gene TRBJ2-3; 7 bases align to TRBD2. The CDR3 loop spans 14 amino acids. Germline lookup yields CDR1 SEHNR and CDR2 FQNEAQ (reference sequence). With 0 bases clipped from V and 3 bases from J, the junction kept 0 bases outside the gene matches. The CDR3 nucleotides read TGTGCCAGCAGCTTAGCGGGGGGGACAGATACGCAGTATTTT. Its translation: CASSLAGGTDTQYF.

The chain couples TRBV5-1 to TRBJ1-5, with D possibly matching TRBD1 (5 bases). Germline-derived CDR1 and CDR2 are SGHRS and YFSETQ. Trimming pared 0 bases from V and 6 bases from J, leaving 10 bases between. The CDR3 is 14 residues long. CDR3 DNA sequence: TGCGCCAGCAGCTTGGCCGGAGGGGCTCAGCCCCAGCATTTT. It encodes CASSLAGGAQPQHF.

This chain uses TRBV5-1 with TRBJ1-1, with 10 bases lining up with TRBD1. The CDR3 is 13 amino acids. V shed 5 bases and J 3 bases; nucleotides not matched to a gene: 1. CDR1 SGHRS and CDR2 YFSETQ come from the germline V gene. CDR3: CASRGTGDTEAFF. CDR3 DNA: TGCGCCAGCAGGGGGACAGGGGACACTGAAGCTTTCTTT.

The V gene is TRBV5-4, the J gene TRBJ2-3, with TRBD2 matching 11 bases. Germline assignment: CDR1 SGHNT and CDR2 YYREEE (reference sequence). There are 15 residues in the CDR3. J was trimmed by 4 bases and V by 6 bases; bases with no gene match: 7. CDR3 in amino acids: CASTPLAGESDTQYF. The CDR3 region has the DNA TGTGCCAGCACCCCACTAGCGGGAGAGTCAGATACGCAGTATTTT.

The rearrangement uses TRBV27 and TRBJ2-1, with 10 bases lining up with TRBD2. The germline V gene encodes CDR1 MNHEY and CDR2 SMNVEV (reference sequence). The CDR3 extends over 18 amino acids. Trimming removed 5 bases from V and 15 bases from J; junction bases left unmatched: 25. CDR3 residues: CASSTNLGLAGGRLWPFF. CDR3 nucleotide sequence: TGTGCCAGCAGTACCAACCTTGGATTAGCGGGAGGACGCCTCTGGCCGTTCTTC.

The CDR3 here is CASSEAKGTGEYHGYTF. The CDR3 DNA reads as TGTGCCAGCAGTGAAGCCAAGGGGACAGGGGAGTACCATGGCTACACCTTC. The V call is TRBV2, the J call TRBJ1-2; TRBD1 matches at 10 bases. In germline, CDR1 is SNHLY, CDR2 FYNNEI. CDR3 length equals 17 residues. V was clipped by 0 bases and J by 6 bases; unmatched bases: 10.

The genes are TRBV3-1 (or the pseudogene TRBV3-2) and TRBJ2-3; D might be TRBD1 or TRBD2, each matching 6 bases. Trimming removed 4 bases at V and 9 bases at J, with 14 bases between. The CDR3 covers 13 residues. Germline CDR1 and CDR2: LGHDT and YNNKEL (reference sequence). Here the CDR3 DNA reads TGTGCCAGCAGCCTAGGGGGGATGATAACGCAGTATTTT. Protein sequence: CASSLGGMITQYF.

The chain combines TRBV4-1 with TRBJ1-4; D perhaps matches TRBD1 (5 bases). Trimming stripped 1 base from V and 11 bases from J, with 14 bases between. The CDR3 is 14 residues long. The germline gives CDR1 MGHRA, CDR2 YSYEKL. The CDR3 DNA is TGCGCCAGCAGCCAAGGCCTGGGGGGAAGGAAACTGTTTTTT. This gives the protein CASSQGLGGRKLFF.

J is TRBJ1-4 and V is TRBV5-1, with 8 nucleotides matching TRBD1. After removal of 3 bases from V and 2 bases from J, the junction contained 0 bases not matched to a gene. Germline V gene sequence: CDR1 SGHRS, CDR2 YFSETQ. The CDR3 extends over 14 amino acids. CDR3 coding DNA: TGCGCCAGCAGCTGGACAGGGACTAATGAAAAACTGTTTTTT. Its protein is CASSWTGTNEKLFF.

The V and J genes are TRBV6-5 and TRBJ2-1; 13 nucleotides line up with TRBD2. Per germline, CDR1 MNHEY and CDR2 SVGAGI. V dropped 5 bases and J dropped 13; count of bases not matched to a gene: 8. This CDR3 has 14 amino acids. CDR3 coding DNA: TGTGCCAGCAGTCAGATTGGACTAGCGGGGGTTCAGTTCTTC. This translates into CASSQIGLAGVQFF.

The rearrangement joins TRBV29-1 to TRBJ2-1; 7 bases are shared with TRBD2. The CDR3 totals 13 residues. After removal of 6 bases from V and 2 bases from J, the junction contained 4 bases not matched to a gene. CDR1 SQVTM and CDR2 ANQGSEA come from the germline V gene. CDR3 nucleotide sequence: TGCAGCGTCGCCGGACTAGCCTACAATGAGCAGTTCTTC. Residues: CSVAGLAYNEQFF.

The chain joins TRBV5-1 to TRBJ2-2; 11 nucleotides agree with TRBD2. The CDR3 sequence is 17 residues long. V trimming: 3 bases; J trimming: 2 bases; junction bases outside the gene matches: 6. Germline assignment: CDR1 SGHRS and CDR2 YFSETQ. The CDR3 here is CASSSTSGGPNTGELFF. The CDR3 DNA reads as TGCGCCAGCAGCTCAACTAGCGGGGGTCCTAACACCGGGGAGCTGTTTTTT.

The chain combines TRBV28 with TRBJ1-5, with D unclear. The CDR3 is made up of 12 amino acids. The V and J ends lost 3 bases and 7 bases respectively, with 7 bases between them. Germline V gene data show CDR1 as MDHEN and CDR2 as SYDVKM. The CDR3 spells CASSFRRQPQHF. The DNA of the CDR3 is TGTGCCAGCAGTTTCCGCCGACAGCCCCAGCATTTT.

This chain uses TRBV14 with TRBJ1-1; weak D call: TRBD1 (6 bases). The germline V gene encodes CDR1 SGHDN and CDR2 FVKESK. CDR3 length: 13 residues. V was pared by 3 bases and J by 5 bases, with 10 bases between. The CDR3 coding sequence is TGTGCCAGCAGCCAGGGGGCATTGACTGAAGCTTTCTTT. Its protein is CASSQGALTEAFF.

A single count supports this clone. The V and J genes are TRBV5-1 and TRBJ2-2; 7 nucleotides match TRBD2. The CDR3 has 17 residues. Per the germline V gene, CDR1 is SGHRS and CDR2 is YFSETQ. Trimming cost V 1 base and J 5 bases; bases outside gene matches: 11. In DNA, the CDR3 is TGCGCCAGCAGCTTGTTGACTAGCCCCATGAGTACCGGGGAGCTGTTTTTT. Encoded protein: CASSLLTSPMSTGELFF.

The J gene is TRBJ2-5, the V gene TRBV5-4; D is possibly TRBD2 (6 bases). This CDR3 has 15 amino acids. V lost 5 bases and J 1 base, leaving 15 bases between the germline ends. Germline CDR1 is SGHNT and CDR2 is YYREEE (reference sequence). The CDR3 sequence: CASSSTRGGQETQYF. The CDR3 region has the DNA TGTGCCAGCAGTTCCACACGGGGAGGCCAAGAGACCCAGTACTTC. Full variable domain (rest looked up from reference TRBV5-4 and TRBJ2-5): ETGVTQSPTHLIKTRGQQVTLRCSSQSGHNTVSWYQQALGQGPQFIFQYYREEENGRGNFPPRFSGLQFPNYSSELNVNALELDDSALYLCASSSTRGGQETQYFGPGTRLLVL.

The chain employs TRBV28 and TRBJ2-1, with TRBD2 as a possible D gene (6 bases). CDR3 length: 15 amino acids. The germline CDR1 and CDR2 sequences are MDHEN and SYDVKM. The germline V and J ends were trimmed by 6 bases and 6 bases, with 18 bases remaining between them. For the CDR3, the DNA is TGTGCCAGCAGGGGCCCGGGAGCGTCTACCAATGAGCAGTTCTTC. Its translation is CASRGPGASTNEQFF.

The chain joins TRBV18 to TRBJ2-3; no clear D. The length of the CDR3 is 12 residues. V dropped 3 bases and J dropped 7 bases, with 8 bases sitting between them. Germline assignment: CDR1 KGHSH and CDR2 LQKENI. For the CDR3, the DNA is TGTGCCAGCTCACCCCAGAAGAATACGCAGTATTTT. As protein: CASSPQKNTQYF. Together with reference TRBV18 and TRBJ2-3, the CDR3 gives the full variable domain: NAGVMQNPRHLVRRRGQEARLRCSPMKGHSHVYWYRQLPEEGLKFMVYLQKENIIDESGMPKERFSAEFPKEGPSILRIQQVVRGDSAAYFCASSPQKNTQYFGPGTRLTVL.